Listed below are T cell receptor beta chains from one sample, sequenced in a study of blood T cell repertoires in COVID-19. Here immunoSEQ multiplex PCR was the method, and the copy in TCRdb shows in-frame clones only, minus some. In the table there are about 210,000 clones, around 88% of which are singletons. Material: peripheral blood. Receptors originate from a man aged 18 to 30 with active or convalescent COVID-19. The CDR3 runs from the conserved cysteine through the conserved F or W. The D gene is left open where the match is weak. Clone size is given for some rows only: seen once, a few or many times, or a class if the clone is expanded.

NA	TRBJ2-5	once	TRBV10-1	CASSESGGLLETQYF	TGCGCCAGCAGTGAGTCCGGGGGTTTGTTAGAGACCCAGTACTTC
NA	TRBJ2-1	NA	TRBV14	CASSQDPGAPEQFF	TGTGCCAGCAGCCAAGATCCTGGTGCGCCCGAGCAGTTCTTC
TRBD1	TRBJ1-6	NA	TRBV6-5	CASRMGQGFSPLHF	TGTGCCAGCAGAATGGGACAGGGATTTTCACCCCTCCACTTT
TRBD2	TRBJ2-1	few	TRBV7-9	CASSVTSGSSLNEQFF	TGTGCCAGCAGCGTGACTAGCGGGAGCTCGTTGAATGAGCAGTTCTTC
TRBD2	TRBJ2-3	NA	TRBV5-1	CASSFLIAGSTDTQYF	TGCGCCAGCAGCTTCTTGATAGCGGGATCCACAGATACGCAGTATTTT
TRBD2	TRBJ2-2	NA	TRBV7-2	CATKSSGTNGELFF	TGTGCCACCAAGTCCAGCGGGACGAACGGGGAGCTGTTTTTT
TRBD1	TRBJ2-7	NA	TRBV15	CATSRGQGGQYF	TGTGCCACCAGCAGAGGACAGGGCGGGCAGTACTTC
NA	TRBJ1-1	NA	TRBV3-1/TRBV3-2	CASSLDQGRNEAFF	TGTGCCAGCAGCCTGGACCAGGGGCGAAATGAAGCTTTCTTT
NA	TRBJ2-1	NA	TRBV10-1	CASSEPGINEQFF	TGCGCCAGCAGTGAACCAGGTATCAATGAGCAGTTCTTC
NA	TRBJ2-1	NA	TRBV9	CASSAQAVRDNEQFF	TGTGCCAGCAGCGCCCAGGCCGTGAGGGACAATGAGCAGTTCTTC
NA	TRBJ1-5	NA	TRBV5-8	CASSFSGRPDQPQHF	TGTGCCAGCAGCTTTTCAGGTAGGCCCGATCAGCCCCAGCATTTT
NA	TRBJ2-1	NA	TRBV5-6	CASSLKAIGGEQFF	TGTGCCAGCAGCTTGAAGGCAATCGGGGGTGAGCAGTTCTTC
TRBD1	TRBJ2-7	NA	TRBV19	CASSPDRDTYEQYF	TGTGCCAGTAGTCCGGACAGGGATACCTACGAGCAGTACTTC
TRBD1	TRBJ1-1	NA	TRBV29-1	CSAQTGLILEAFF	TGCAGCGCCCAGACAGGGTTGATCCTTGAAGCTTTCTTT
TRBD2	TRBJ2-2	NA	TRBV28	CASSSSGRPTGELFF	TGTGCCAGCAGTTCTAGCGGGAGGCCGACCGGGGAGCTGTTTTTT